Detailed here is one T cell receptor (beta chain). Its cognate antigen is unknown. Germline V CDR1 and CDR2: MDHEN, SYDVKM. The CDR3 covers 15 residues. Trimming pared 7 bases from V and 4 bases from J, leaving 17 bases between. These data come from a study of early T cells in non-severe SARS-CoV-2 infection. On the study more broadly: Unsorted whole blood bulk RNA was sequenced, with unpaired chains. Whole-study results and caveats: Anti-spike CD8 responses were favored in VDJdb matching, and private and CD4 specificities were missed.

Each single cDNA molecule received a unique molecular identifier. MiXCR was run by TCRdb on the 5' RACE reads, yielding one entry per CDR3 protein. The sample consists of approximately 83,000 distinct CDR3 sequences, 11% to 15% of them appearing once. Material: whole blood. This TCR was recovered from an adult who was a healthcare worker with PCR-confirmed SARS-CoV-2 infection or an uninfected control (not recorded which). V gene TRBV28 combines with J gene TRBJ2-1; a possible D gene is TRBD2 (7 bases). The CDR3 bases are TGTGCCAGCAAGGTGGGGGGGCGGTATTACAATGAGCAGTTCTTC. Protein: CASKVGGRYYNEQFF.